This T cell receptor (beta chain) is from a study of T cell responses to AZD1222 COVID-19 vaccine. General study findings and limits: Recipients of two AZD1222 doses showed rising Spike-specific TCR breadth and depth. Unmutated variant regions reportedly attract nearly half of all spike-specific TCRs. Baseline antibody screening turned up just a handful of seropositive AZD1222 recipients.

Data came from immunoSEQ multiplex PCR; TCRdb stores just in-frame clones and leaves some out. The repertoire includes 150,000 to 200,000 clones, under 95% of them detected once, and roughly 0.98% sits in the top ten. The CDR3 extends over 16 amino acids. V was pared by 5 bases and J by 4 bases, with 19 bases between. The germline gives CDR1 LNHDA, CDR2 SQIVND (reference sequence). Comment on this clone: Its target is unknown.

This rearrangement joins TRBV19 to TRBJ2-3; no firm D call. The receptor was derived from an adult who received the AZD1222 COVID-19 vaccine. Source: peripheral blood, taken 28 days after the second AZD1222 dose. CDR3 amino acids: CASSQTGLEVADTQYF. DNA of the CDR3: TGTGCCAGTAGTCAAACCGGGCTCGAGGTGGCAGATACGCAGTATTTT.